The rows below give T cell receptor beta chains drawn from one sample of a study of blood T cell repertoires in COVID-19. Here immunoSEQ multiplex PCR was the method, and the copy in TCRdb shows in-frame clones only, minus some. The sample gives about 70,000 clones, approximately 85% of which show up once; about 4.6% is in the top ten. Sequencing was carried out using peripheral blood. The receptor source for this set is an elderly man with acute or convalescent COVID-19. Both conserved end residues are part of each CDR3. A D gene is named only where the DNA matches it firmly. Not all rows give a size; the values are once, few, many and, for expanded clones, a class.

>.|TRBV3-1/TRBV3-2|TRBD1|TRBJ2-5
TGTGCCAGCAGCCCTGGACAGGGTCGTGGGGAGACCCAGTACTTC
CASSPGQGRGETQYF
>once|TRBV20-1|.|TRBJ1-2
TGCAGTGCTAGTCCTCGGCCCCAGGGGGGCTACACCTTC
CSASPRPQGGYTF
>few|TRBV9|TRBD2|TRBJ2-1
TGTGCCAGCAGCCCCCGGACTAGCGGGGGTGTATTTAGCTCCTACAATGAGCAGTTCTTC
CASSPRTSGGVFSSYNEQFF
>few|TRBV7-3|TRBD1|TRBJ2-1
TGTGCCAGCAGCCTAACAGGGGTGGCCAATGAGCAGTTCTTC
CASSLTGVANEQFF
>.|TRBV6-6|TRBD1|TRBJ2-7
TGTGCCAGCAGTTTAGAACAGGGGTCAACTTCCTACGAGCAGTACTTC
CASSLEQGSTSYEQYF
>.|TRBV5-1|.|TRBJ2-3
TGCGCCAGCACGGCTAGCGGCACAGATACGCAGTATTTT
CASTASGTDTQYF
>.|TRBV5-1|TRBD1|TRBJ2-7
TGCGCCAGCAGCTTGGTACCAGGGGGTTACGAGCAGTACTTC
CASSLVPGGYEQYF
>.|TRBV5-1|TRBD2|TRBJ2-1
TGCGCCAGCAGCCAGACTAGCGGGGAGCAGTTCTTC
CASSQTSGEQFF
>.|TRBV7-2|TRBD1|TRBJ2-6
TGTGCCAGCAGCTTAAGGCTTAGGACAGGGGTATCGGGGGCCAACGTCCTGACTTTC
CASSLRLRTGVSGANVLTF
>few|TRBV5-1|TRBD1|TRBJ1-2
TGCGCCAGCAGCAACAATGGACAGGGACTCTATGGCTACACCTTC
CASSNNGQGLYGYTF
>.|TRBV19|TRBD1|TRBJ1-4
TGTGCCAGTAACAGGGGGCACGGTGAAAAACTGTTTTTT
CASNRGHGEKLFF
>.|TRBV7-2|.|TRBJ1-2
TGTGCCAGCAGCCCCCAGGCGGGGGGCCAGGGTTTCGGCGGCTACACCTTC
CASSPQAGGQGFGGYTF
>.|TRBV28|.|TRBJ1-4
TGTGCCAGCCGGGGCAGACAGGCGTACAGGTACGAAAAACTGTTTTTT
CASRGRQAYRYEKLFF
>.|TRBV21-1|.|TRBJ2-6
TGTGCCAGCAGCATGTCCCGGGACACTAGCTCTGGGGCCAACGTCCTGACTTTC
CASSMSRDTSSGANVLTF
>once|TRBV27|.|TRBJ1-6
TGTGCCAGCAGTCCCACCGGGAGCTCCCTCCACTTT
CASSPTGSSLHF
>once|TRBV9|.|TRBJ2-7
TGTGCCAGCAGCGTAGAAGGCAGGGGTAAAGGCGAGCAGTACTTC
CASSVEGRGKGEQYF
>.|TRBV5-1|TRBD1|TRBJ1-2
TGCGCCAGCAGCTTGAAGACAGGGGAGGTTGACTATGGCTACACCTTC
CASSLKTGEVDYGYTF
>.|TRBV11-2|TRBD2|TRBJ2-3
TGTGCCAGCAGCCTCCAAACCCTAGCGGAAGTTAATACGCAGTATTTT
CASSLQTLAEVNTQYF
>.|TRBV3-1/TRBV3-2|.|TRBJ2-2
TGTGCCAGCAGCCAAGTCCATATGACAGGCACCGGGGAGCTGTTTTTT
CASSQVHMTGTGELFF
>.|TRBV7-3|TRBD1|TRBJ1-2
TGTGCCAGCAGCAGGACAGGGAAGGAAGGCTACACCTTC
CASSRTGKEGYTF
>.|TRBV12-3/TRBV12-4|.|TRBJ2-3
TGTGCCAGCAGCCCGGAGGATACGCAGTATTTT
CASSPEDTQYF
>.|TRBV4-3|TRBD2|TRBJ2-2
TGCGCCAGCAGCCCGTTAACTAGCGGGGGTTCCGGGGAGCTGTTTTTT
CASSPLTSGGSGELFF
>.|TRBV5-4|.|TRBJ2-5
TGTGCCAGCAGCTTGGGTGGTCAGGGACAAGAGACCCAGTACTTC
CASSLGGQGQETQYF
>.|TRBV14|TRBD1|TRBJ1-1
TGTGCCAGCAGCCATTACCGGGACAGCGGTACATTGAACACTGAAGCTTTCTTT
CASSHYRDSGTLNTEAFF
>.|TRBV7-9|.|TRBJ1-1
TGTGCCAGCAGCTCATACAGGAGCGTGAACACTGAAGCTTTCTTT
CASSSYRSVNTEAFF
>.|TRBV29-1|TRBD1|TRBJ1-1
TGCAGCGTCGATGCGCCAGGACAGGGCAACACTGAAGCTTTCTTT
CSVDAPGQGNTEAFF
>.|TRBV18|.|TRBJ2-7
TGTGCCAGCTCACCACAGGGGGACGAGCAGTACTTC
CASSPQGDEQYF
>.|TRBV7-6|.|TRBJ2-3
TGTGCCAGCAGCTTAGCGGGCAGGCCAGATACGCAGTATTTT
CASSLAGRPDTQYF
>.|TRBV5-6|TRBD1|TRBJ1-6
TGTGCCAGCAGCTTAGACAGGGGTTTCTCCTATAATTCACCCCTCCACTTT
CASSLDRGFSYNSPLHF
>.|TRBV6-6|TRBD1|TRBJ2-1
TGTGCCAGCAGTCCATTTACTGGACAGGGGGGCGTGGGGCAGTTCTTC
CASSPFTGQGGVGQFF
>few|TRBV29-1|.|TRBJ1-2
TGCAGCGTTGGTGTCAGGGACTATGGCTACACCTTC
CSVGVRDYGYTF
>.|TRBV19|TRBD1|TRBJ1-1
TGTGCCAGTAGACCCCAGGAGGGACAGGGGAACACTGAAGCTTTCTTT
CASRPQEGQGNTEAFF
>.|TRBV18|TRBD2|TRBJ2-1
TGTGCCAGCTCACCGACTAGCGGATCCTACAATGAGCAGTTCTTC
CASSPTSGSYNEQFF
>once|TRBV27|TRBD2|TRBJ2-1
TGTGCCAGCAGTTTACGGGGGCGGGGGGCCGATATAACCTCCTACAATGAGCAGTTCTTC
CASSLRGRGADITSYNEQFF
>.|TRBV12-3/TRBV12-4|.|TRBJ2-7
TGTGCCAGCAGGCGAAGCGTCTACGAGCAGTACTTC
CASRRSVYEQYF
>once|TRBV3-1/TRBV3-2|TRBD1|TRBJ1-3
TGTGCCAGCAGCCAGGTGGGCCAGGGGGCGCGAGGAAACACCATATATTTT
CASSQVGQGARGNTIYF
>.|TRBV9|.|TRBJ1-5
TGTGCCAGCAGCGGCCCGGGAGGGGATCAGCCCCAGCATTTT
CASSGPGGDQPQHF
>few|TRBV4-3|.|TRBJ2-5
TGCGCCAGCAGCCAAGATGGCAGGAAGGAGACCCAGTACTTC
CASSQDGRKETQYF
>.|TRBV6-1|.|TRBJ2-5
TGTGCCAGCAGTGAACGCGAAGAGGGCCAGTACTTC
CASSEREEGQYF
>.|TRBV11-2|TRBD1|TRBJ2-1
TGTGCCAGCAGCTTAGCTGGTGGACAGGGGCCCTACAATGAGCAGTTCTTC
CASSLAGGQGPYNEQFF
>.|TRBV9|.|TRBJ1-4
TGTGCCAGCTCCTGGACAGAAACGACTGAAAAACTGTTTTTT
CASSWTETTEKLFF
>few|TRBV3-1/TRBV3-2|TRBD2|TRBJ2-3
TGTGCCAGCCGCGGGCGGGGGGGAACCACAGATACGCAGTATTTT
CASRGRGGTTDTQYF
>.|TRBV6-5|.|TRBJ2-3
TGTGCCAGCTGGGAGTGGCCGCGGGATACGCAGTATTTT
CASWEWPRDTQYF
>.|TRBV24-1|TRBD1|TRBJ1-1
TGTGCCACCAGTGACCCCAACAGGGGGACTGAAGCTTTCTTT
CATSDPNRGTEAFF
>.|TRBV7-2|.|TRBJ2-3
TGTGCCAGCAGCTTAGCGGTCGGGGAAGATACGCAGTATTTT
CASSLAVGEDTQYF
>few|TRBV27|.|TRBJ1-1
TGTGCCAGCAGTCCCAGGCGGGATGACACTGAAGCTTTCTTT
CASSPRRDDTEAFF
>.|TRBV13|.|TRBJ1-4
TGTGCCAGCAGCTTAGCGATAGGGAGAGGCGAAAAACTGTTTTTT
CASSLAIGRGEKLFF
>.|TRBV28|TRBD1|TRBJ2-7
TGTGCCAGCAAAAGGTCTGACAGGGACCTTTACGAGCAGTACTTC
CASKRSDRDLYEQYF